Described below is a single TCR beta chain sequence and its context. Method: immunoSEQ multiplex PCR; TCRdb's copy keeps in-frame clones and lacks some. The profile shows tens of thousands of clones, approximately 84% of them singletons. The data derive from a study of T cell clones after liver transplantation. Trimming stripped 4 bases from V and 4 bases from J, with 11 bases between. The CDR3 has 12 residues. Germline V gene sequence: CDR1 SQVTM, CDR2 ANQGSEA. This sequence originates from a human donor who received a liver transplant. V and J are TRBV29-1 and TRBJ2-7; a possible D gene is TRBD1 (6 bases). The specimen comprised CD4+ T cells from blood, sampled before liver transplant. As DNA, the CDR3 is TGCAGCGTTGCGTGGCAGGGGTACGAGCAGTACTTC. Translating it yields CSVAWQGYEQYF.